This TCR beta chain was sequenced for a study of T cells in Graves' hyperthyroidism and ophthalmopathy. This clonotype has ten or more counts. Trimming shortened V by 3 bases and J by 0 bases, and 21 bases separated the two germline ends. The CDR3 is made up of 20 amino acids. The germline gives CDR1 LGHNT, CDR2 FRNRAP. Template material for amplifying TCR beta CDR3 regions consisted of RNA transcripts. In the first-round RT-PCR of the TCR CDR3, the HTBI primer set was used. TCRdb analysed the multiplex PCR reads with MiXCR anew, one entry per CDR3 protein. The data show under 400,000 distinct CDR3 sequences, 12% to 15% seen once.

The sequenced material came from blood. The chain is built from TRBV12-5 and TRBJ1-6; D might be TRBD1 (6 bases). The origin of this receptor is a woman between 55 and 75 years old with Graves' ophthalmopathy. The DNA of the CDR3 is TGTGCTAGTGGTTTAAGATCTGGGGGCACAGAGAGCTCCTATAATTCACCCCTCCACTTT. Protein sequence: CASGLRSGGTESSYNSPLHF. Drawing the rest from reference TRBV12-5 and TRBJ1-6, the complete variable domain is DARVTQTPRHKVTEMGQEVTMRCQPILGHNTVFWYRQTMMQGLELLAYFRNRAPLDDSGMPKDRFSAEMPDATLATLKIQPSEPRDSAVYFCASGLRSGGTESSYNSPLHFGNGTRLTVT.